The sequence of this T cell receptor beta chain was determined in a study of shared clonotypes between healthy human individuals. The CDR3 sequence is 13 residues long. Germline values: CDR1 SGHTS, CDR2 YDEGEE. Remarks on this clone: The antigen is undetermined. One junction end disagrees with the germline gene, perhaps due to a read error.

Study-wide points: Large sequencing depth failed to make sorted-subset sequencing complete, rarefaction showed. Estimated richness was generally greater in naive than memory subsets.

Method: immunoSEQ multiplex PCR; TCRdb's copy keeps in-frame clones and lacks some. The table lists some 1.1 million clones, 60% to 85% of them singletons. The chain couples TRBV5-8 to TRBJ2-1, with TRBD2 identical over 7 bases. The sequenced material came from memory CD4+ T cells from PBMCs. Documented subset: CD45RA-negative fraction. The TCR sequence derives from a man younger than 35 in good health. Some clones in this sample may be carry-over from other donors' samples. The CDR3 bases are TGTGCCAGCAGCTTGGGTCCTCTTGGGAGGGCCCTCTTC. It encodes CASSLGPLGRALF.